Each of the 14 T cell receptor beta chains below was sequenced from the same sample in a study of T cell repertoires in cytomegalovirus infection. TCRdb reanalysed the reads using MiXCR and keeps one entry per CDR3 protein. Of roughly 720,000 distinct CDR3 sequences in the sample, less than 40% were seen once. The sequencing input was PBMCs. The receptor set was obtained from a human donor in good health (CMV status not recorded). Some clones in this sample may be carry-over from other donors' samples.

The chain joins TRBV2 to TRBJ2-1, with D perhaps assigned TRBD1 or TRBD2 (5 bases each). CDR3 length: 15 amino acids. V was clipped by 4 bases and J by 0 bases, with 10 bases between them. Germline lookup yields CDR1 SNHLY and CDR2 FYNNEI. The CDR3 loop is CASSAGRSSYNEQFF. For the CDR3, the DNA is TGTGCCAGCAGTGCGGGGCGGAGCTCCTACAATGAGCAGTTCTTC.

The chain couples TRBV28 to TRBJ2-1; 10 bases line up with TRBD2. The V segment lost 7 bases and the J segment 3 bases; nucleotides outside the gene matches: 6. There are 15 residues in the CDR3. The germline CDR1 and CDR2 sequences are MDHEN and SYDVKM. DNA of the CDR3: TGTGCCAGCATTGGAGCGGGAGGGGACTACAATGAGCAGTTCTTC. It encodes CASIGAGGDYNEQFF.

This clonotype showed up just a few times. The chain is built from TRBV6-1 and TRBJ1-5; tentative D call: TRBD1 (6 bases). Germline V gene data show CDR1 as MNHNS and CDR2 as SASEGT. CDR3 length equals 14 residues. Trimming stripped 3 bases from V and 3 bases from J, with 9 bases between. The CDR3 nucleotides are TGTGCCAGCAGTGAGGGGGGACACAATCAGCCCCAGCATTTT. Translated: CASSEGGHNQPQHF.

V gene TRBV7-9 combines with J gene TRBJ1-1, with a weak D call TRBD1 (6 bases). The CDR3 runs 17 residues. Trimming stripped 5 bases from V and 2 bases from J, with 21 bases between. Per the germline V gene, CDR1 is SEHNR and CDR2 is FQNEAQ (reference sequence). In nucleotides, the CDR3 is TGTGCCAGCAGCCCGGTCCATAGACTACAGGGTAACACTGAAGCTTTCTTT. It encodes CASSPVHRLQGNTEAFF.

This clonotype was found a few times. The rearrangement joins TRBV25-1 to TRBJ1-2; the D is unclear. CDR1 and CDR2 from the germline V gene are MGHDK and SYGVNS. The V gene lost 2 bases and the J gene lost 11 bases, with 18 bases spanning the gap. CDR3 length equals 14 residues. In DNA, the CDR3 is TGTGCCAGCAGTGAACCGGGCTCAGATATTGGATACACCTTC. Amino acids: CASSEPGSDIGYTF.

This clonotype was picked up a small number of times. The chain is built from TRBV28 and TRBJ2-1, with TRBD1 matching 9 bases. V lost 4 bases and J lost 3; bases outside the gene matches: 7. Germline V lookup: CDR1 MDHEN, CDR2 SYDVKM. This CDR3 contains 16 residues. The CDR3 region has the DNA TGTGCCAGCAGTTCCATCCGGGACAGGGACTACAATGAGCAGTTCTTC. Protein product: CASSSIRDRDYNEQFF.

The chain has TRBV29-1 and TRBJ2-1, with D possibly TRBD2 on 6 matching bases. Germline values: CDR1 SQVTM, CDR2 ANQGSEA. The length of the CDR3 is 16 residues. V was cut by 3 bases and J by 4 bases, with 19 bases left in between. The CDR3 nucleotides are TGCAGCGTTGATGTGGGAGGAAATCATTCATACAATGAGCAGTTCTTC. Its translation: CSVDVGGNHSYNEQFF.

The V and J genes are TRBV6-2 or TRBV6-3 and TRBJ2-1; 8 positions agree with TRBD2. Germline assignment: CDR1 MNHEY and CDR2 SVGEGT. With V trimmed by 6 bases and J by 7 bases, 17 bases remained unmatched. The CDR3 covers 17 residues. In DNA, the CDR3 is TGTGCCAGCAGCCTGCGGGGGGCCACAATCACCGGTAATGAGCAGTTCTTC. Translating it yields CASSLRGATITGNEQFF.

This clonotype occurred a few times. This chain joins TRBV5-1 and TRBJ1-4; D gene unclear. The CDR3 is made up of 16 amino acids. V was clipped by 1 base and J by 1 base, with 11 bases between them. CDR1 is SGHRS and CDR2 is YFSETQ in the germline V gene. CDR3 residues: CASSLSSAVTNEKLFF. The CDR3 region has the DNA TGCGCCAGCAGCTTGTCATCCGCGGTAACTAATGAAAAACTGTTTTTT.

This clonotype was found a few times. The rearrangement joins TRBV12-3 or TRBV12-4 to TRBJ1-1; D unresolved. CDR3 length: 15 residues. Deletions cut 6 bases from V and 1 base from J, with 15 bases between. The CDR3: CASSFQKLTNTEAFF. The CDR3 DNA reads TGTGCCAGCAGCTTTCAAAAACTGACGAACACTGAAGCTTTCTTT.

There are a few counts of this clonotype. The CDR3, as DNA: TGTGCCAGCATGGACAGGTTGGGGGCTAACTATGGCTACACCTTC. Its protein is CASMDRLGANYGYTF. The V gene is TRBV19, the J gene TRBJ1-2; 7 nucleotides align to TRBD1. The length of the CDR3 is 15 residues. From germline, CDR1 is LNHDA and CDR2 SQIVND (reference sequence). With 9 bases clipped from V and 0 bases from J, the junction kept 10 bases outside the gene matches.

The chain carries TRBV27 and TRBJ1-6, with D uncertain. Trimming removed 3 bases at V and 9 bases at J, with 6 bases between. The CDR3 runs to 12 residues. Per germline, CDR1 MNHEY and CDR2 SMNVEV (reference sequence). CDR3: CASSFQSSPLHF. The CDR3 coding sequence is TGTGCCAGCAGTTTCCAAAGTTCACCCCTCCACTTT.

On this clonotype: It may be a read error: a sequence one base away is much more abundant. For the CDR3, the DNA is TGTGCCAGCAGCGCAGAGGGGCCAACGCGGGGACCAGATACGCAGGATTTT. As protein: CASSAEGPTRGPDTQDF. The chain is built from TRBV7-6 and TRBJ2-3, with a possible D match to TRBD2 (6 bases). The CDR3 covers 17 residues. CDR1 SGHVS and CDR2 FNYEAQ come from the germline V gene.

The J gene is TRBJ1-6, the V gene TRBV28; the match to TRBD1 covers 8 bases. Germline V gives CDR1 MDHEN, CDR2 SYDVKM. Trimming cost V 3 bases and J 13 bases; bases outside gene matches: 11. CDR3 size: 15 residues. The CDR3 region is CASSLEGQGIGPLHF. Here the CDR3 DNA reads TGTGCCAGCAGTTTGGAAGGACAGGGAATCGGCCCCCTCCACTTT.